Below, 15 T cell receptor beta chains from the same sample are listed, as sequenced in a study of blood T cell repertoires in COVID-19. The method was immunoSEQ multiplex PCR; TCRdb's version includes in-frame clones alone and lacks a portion of them. This sample has 70,000 to 80,000 clones; 86% occur once, and the top ten carry about a sixth. What was sequenced was peripheral blood. The source is a man aged 80 or over in a cohort sampled during active COVID-19.

The genes are TRBV28 and TRBJ1-2; TRBD1 might be the D (6 bases). In germline, CDR1 is MDHEN, CDR2 SYDVKM. V lost 4 bases and J 2 bases, leaving 8 bases between the germline ends. CDR3 length equals 13 residues. The CDR3 spells CASSSQGNYGYTF. CDR3 sequence (DNA): TGTGCCAGCAGTTCCCAGGGGAACTATGGCTACACCTTC.

The chain joins TRBV11-2 to TRBJ2-7, with D uncertain. Trimming removed 1 base at V and 0 bases at J, with 7 bases between. The germline gives CDR1 SGHAT, CDR2 FQNNGV. This CDR3 is built from 14 residues. The CDR3 nucleotides read TGTGCCAGCAGCTTAGCCGCAGTCTCCTACGAGCAGTACGTC. This gives the protein CASSLAAVSYEQYV.

The V gene is TRBV4-2, the J gene TRBJ2-7; D might be TRBD2 (6 bases). CDR3 length: 14 amino acids. Germline V gives CDR1 LGHNA, CDR2 YNFKEQ. V was pared by 0 bases and J by 4 bases, with 10 bases between. CDR3 sequence: CASSQEGGVYEQYF. CDR3 nucleotides: TGTGCCAGCAGCCAAGAAGGCGGGGTTTACGAGCAGTACTTC.

This chain links TRBV7-2 with TRBJ2-5; D may be TRBD1 (6 bases). Between the trimmed V and J ends, which lost 1 base and 7 bases, there was a span of 13 bases. This CDR3 spans 14 amino acids. CDR1 is SGHTA, CDR2 FQGNSA, per germline. The CDR3 nucleotides are TGTGCCAGCAGCTTAGGACAGTCCAGGGGGACCCAGTACTTC. This codes for CASSLGQSRGTQYF.

J is TRBJ1-1 and V is TRBV4-2; D not certain. The CDR3 spans 14 residues. V gave up 0 bases and J gave up 7 bases, with 12 bases separating them. Germline V gene data show CDR1 as LGHNA and CDR2 as YNFKEQ. CDR3 DNA: TGTGCCAGCAGCCAAGAGATTGGGCGTAATGAAGCTTTCTTT. It encodes CASSQEIGRNEAFF.

Here the CDR3 DNA reads TGTGCCAGCAGTGTAGTAGCGGTCCCGGTTGCCGGGGAGCTGTTTTTT. Translation: CASSVVAVPVAGELFF. The chain has TRBV2 and TRBJ2-2, with D possibly being TRBD2 (6 bases). This CDR3 has 16 amino acids. CDR1 and CDR2 (germline): SNHLY, FYNNEI. The V end was cut by 4 bases, the J end by 6 bases, with 18 bases between.

The CDR3 DNA reads TGCGCCAGCAGTGAGTCGACTCGCCGACAGGCTCTATGTGGCTACACCTTC. Amino acids: CASSESTRRQALCGYTF. The chain is built from TRBV10-1 and TRBJ1-2, with TRBD1 as a possible D gene (6 bases). V was shortened by 0 bases and J by 7 bases, with 21 bases between the two germline ends. CDR1 is WNHNN, CDR2 SYGVQD, per germline (reference sequence). The CDR3 loop spans 17 amino acids.

The rearrangement joins TRBV5-5 to TRBJ2-5; 10 bases agree with TRBD1. Germline CDR1 SGHKS, CDR2 YYEKEE (reference sequence). The CDR3 sequence is 16 residues long. J lost 1 base, V lost 3 bases, and 6 bases had no gene match. DNA of the CDR3: TGTGCCAGCAGCTACAGACAGGGGGCCGCCCAAGAGACCCAGTACTTC. It is translated as CASSYRQGAAQETQYF.

The chain has TRBV29-1 and TRBJ2-7, with TRBD1 as a possible D gene (5 bases). The germline gives CDR1 SQVTM, CDR2 ANQGSEA. V lost 4 bases and J lost 9, with 10 bases in between. The CDR3 length is 10 residues. The CDR3: CSVGQGWQYF. For the CDR3, the DNA is TGCAGCGTTGGCCAGGGCTGGCAGTACTTC.

The chain uses TRBV5-4 and TRBJ1-6; 8 bases map to TRBD1. This CDR3 contains 14 residues. Losses at the gene ends were 3 bases for V and 8 bases for J; bases not matched to a gene: 4. Germline V gene sequence: CDR1 SGHNT, CDR2 YYREEE (reference sequence). The CDR3 protein is CASSSRTGYSPLHF. Written as DNA, the CDR3 is TGTGCCAGCAGCTCGCGGACAGGGTATTCACCCCTCCACTTT. Full variable domain (missing parts from reference TRBV5-4 and TRBJ1-6): ETGVTQSPTHLIKTRGQQVTLRCSSQSGHNTVSWYQQALGQGPQFIFQYYREEENGRGNFPPRFSGLQFPNYSSELNVNALELDDSALYLCASSSRTGYSPLHFGNGTRLTVT.

The gene calls are TRBV5-4 and TRBJ2-3; 13 bases fit TRBD2. Losses at the gene ends were 0 bases for V and 2 bases for J; bases not matched to a gene: 3. In germline, CDR1 is SGHNT, CDR2 YYREEE (reference sequence). This CDR3 region has 17 residues. The CDR3 region has the DNA TGTGCCAGCAGCTTGGCGGGACTAGCGGGGAACACAGATACGCAGTATTTT. This translates into CASSLAGLAGNTDTQYF.

This clone occurred once. The chain joins TRBV5-1 to TRBJ2-3; D remains unclear. This CDR3 has 13 amino acids. Per the germline V gene, CDR1 is SGHRS and CDR2 is YFSETQ. The germline V and J ends were trimmed by 2 bases and 0 bases, with 4 bases remaining between them. CDR3 sequence (DNA): TGCGCCAGCAGCTTCAGTAGCACAGATACGCAGTATTTT. Its protein product is CASSFSSTDTQYF.

The CDR3 DNA sequence: TGTGCCAGTACCGATTGGGCACGAAACACCATATATTTT. It codes for CASTDWARNTIYF. The chain combines TRBV19 with TRBJ1-3, with D unclear. Germline V gene data show CDR1 as LNHDA and CDR2 as SQIVND (reference sequence). The V gene lost 7 bases and the J gene lost 5 bases, with 12 bases spanning the gap. The CDR3 length is 13 residues. The variable domain in full, completed from reference TRBV19 and TRBJ1-3, reads DGGITQSPKYLFRKEGQNVTLSCEQNLNHDAMYWYRQDPGQGLRLIYYSQIVNDFQKGDIAEGYSVSREKKESFPLTVTSAQKNPTAFYLCASTDWARNTIYFGEGSWLTVV.

The chain links TRBV3-1 (or the pseudogene TRBV3-2) to TRBJ2-2; tentative D call: TRBD2 (5 bases). Trimming took 1 base from V and 5 from J, leaving 11 bases between them. Germline V gene data show CDR1 as LGHDT and CDR2 as YNNKEL (reference sequence). This CDR3 comprises 15 residues. CDR3 sequence (DNA): TGTGCCAGCAGCCAAGCGGGGTTAGAAACCGGGGAGCTGTTTTTT. This sequence encodes CASSQAGLETGELFF.

The chain uses TRBV20-1 and TRBJ2-3; D gene unclear. This CDR3 has 11 amino acids. Germline CDR1 reads DFQATT; CDR2 reads SNEGSKA (reference sequence). With 5 bases removed from V and 4 bases from J, the gap between germline ends came to 7 bases. This CDR3 reads CSALNADTQYF. The CDR3 DNA follows: TGCAGTGCTCTAAACGCAGATACGCAGTATTTT.